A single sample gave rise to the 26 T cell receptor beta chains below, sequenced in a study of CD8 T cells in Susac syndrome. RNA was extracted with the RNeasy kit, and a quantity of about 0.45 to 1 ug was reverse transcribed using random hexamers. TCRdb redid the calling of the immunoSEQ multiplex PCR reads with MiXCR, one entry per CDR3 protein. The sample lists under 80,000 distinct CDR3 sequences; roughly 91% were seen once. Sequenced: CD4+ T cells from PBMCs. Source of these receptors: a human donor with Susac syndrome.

The CDR3 DNA is TGTGCCAGCAGCGTAGCGGGACTAGCGGGAGGTCGGGAGCAGTTCTTC. Encoded protein: CASSVAGLAGGREQFF. This chain uses TRBV9 with TRBJ2-1, with 15 bases that match TRBD2. This CDR3 contains 16 residues. Germline CDR1 SGDLS, CDR2 YYNGEE. The trim removed 0 bases at V and 10 bases at J, leaving 5 bases unmatched. The whole variable domain, filled in from reference TRBV9 and TRBJ2-1, reads DSGVTQTPKHLITATGQRVTLRCSPRSGDLSVYWYQQSLDQGLQFLIQYYNGEERAKGNILERFSAQQFPDLHSELNLSSLELGDSALYFCASSVAGLAGGREQFFGPGTRLTVL.

The CDR3 spells CASSASGTNYGYTF. CDR3 in DNA: TGTGCCAGCAGCGCCTCCGGGACTAACTATGGCTACACCTTC. The chain is built from TRBV9 and TRBJ1-2; no firm D call. Per germline, CDR1 SGDLS and CDR2 YYNGEE. V was cut by 3 bases and J by 0 bases, with 9 bases left in between. This CDR3 is built from 14 residues.

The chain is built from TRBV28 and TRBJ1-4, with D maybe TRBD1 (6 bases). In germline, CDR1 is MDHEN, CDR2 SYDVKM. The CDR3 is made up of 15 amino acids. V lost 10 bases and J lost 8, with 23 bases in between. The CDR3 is CATFRQGRVREKLFF. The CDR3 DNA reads TGTGCCACCTTCCGTCAGGGGCGAGTTAGGGAAAAACTGTTTTTT.

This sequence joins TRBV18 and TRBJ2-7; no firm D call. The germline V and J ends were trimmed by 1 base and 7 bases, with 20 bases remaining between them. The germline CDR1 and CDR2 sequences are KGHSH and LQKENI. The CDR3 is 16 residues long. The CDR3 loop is CASSPRDQPSLAEQYF. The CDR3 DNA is TGTGCCAGCTCACCACGTGACCAACCGTCCCTGGCAGAGCAGTACTTC.

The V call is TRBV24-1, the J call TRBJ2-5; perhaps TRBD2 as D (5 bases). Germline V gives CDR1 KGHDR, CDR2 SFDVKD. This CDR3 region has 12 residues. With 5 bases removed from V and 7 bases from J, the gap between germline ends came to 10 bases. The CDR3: CATSGPAGTQYF. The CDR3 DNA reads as TGTGCCACCAGTGGTCCCGCGGGGACCCAGTACTTC.

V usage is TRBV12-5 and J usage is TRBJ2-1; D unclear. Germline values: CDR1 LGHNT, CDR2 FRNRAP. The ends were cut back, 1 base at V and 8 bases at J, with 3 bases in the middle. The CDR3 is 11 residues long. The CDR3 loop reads CASGLGYEQFF. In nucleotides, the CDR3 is TGTGCTAGTGGTTTGGGGTATGAGCAGTTCTTC. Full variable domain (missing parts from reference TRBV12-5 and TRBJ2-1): DARVTQTPRHKVTEMGQEVTMRCQPILGHNTVFWYRQTMMQGLELLAYFRNRAPLDDSGMPKDRFSAEMPDATLATLKIQPSEPRDSAVYFCASGLGYEQFFGPGTRLTVL.

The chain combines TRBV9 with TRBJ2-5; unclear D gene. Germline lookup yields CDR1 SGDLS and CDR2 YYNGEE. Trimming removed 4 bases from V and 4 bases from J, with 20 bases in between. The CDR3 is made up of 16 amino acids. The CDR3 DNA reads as TGTGCCAGCAGCAGGACCGGTGTGTTGGTGGGAGAGACCCAGTACTTC. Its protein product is CASSRTGVLVGETQYF. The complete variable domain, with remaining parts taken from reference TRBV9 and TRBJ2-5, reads DSGVTQTPKHLITATGQRVTLRCSPRSGDLSVYWYQQSLDQGLQFLIQYYNGEERAKGNILERFSAQQFPDLHSELNLSSLELGDSALYFCASSRTGVLVGETQYFGPGTRLLVL.

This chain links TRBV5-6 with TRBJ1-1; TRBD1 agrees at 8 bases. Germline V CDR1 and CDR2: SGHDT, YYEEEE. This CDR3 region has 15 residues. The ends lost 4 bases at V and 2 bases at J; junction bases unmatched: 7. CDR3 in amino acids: CASSPLDRDNTEAFF. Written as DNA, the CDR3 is TGTGCCAGCAGCCCACTGGACAGGGATAACACTGAAGCTTTCTTT.

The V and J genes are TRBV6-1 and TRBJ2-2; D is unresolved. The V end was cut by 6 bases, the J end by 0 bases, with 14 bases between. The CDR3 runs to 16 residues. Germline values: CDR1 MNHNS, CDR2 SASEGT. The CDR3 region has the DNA TGTGCCAGCAGCCAGGTTCTTGGCCCGAACACCGGGGAGCTGTTTTTT. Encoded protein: CASSQVLGPNTGELFF.

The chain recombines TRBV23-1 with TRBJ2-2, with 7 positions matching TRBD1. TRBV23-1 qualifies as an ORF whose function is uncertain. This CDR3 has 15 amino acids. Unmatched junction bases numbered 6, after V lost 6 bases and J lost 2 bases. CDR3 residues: CASRTGDSNTGELFF. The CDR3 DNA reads TGCGCCAGCAGAACAGGGGATAGTAACACCGGGGAGCTGTTTTTT.

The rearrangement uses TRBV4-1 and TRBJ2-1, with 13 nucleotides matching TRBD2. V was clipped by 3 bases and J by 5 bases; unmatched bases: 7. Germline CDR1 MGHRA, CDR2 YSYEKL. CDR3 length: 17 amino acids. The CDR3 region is CASSQRTGTSGNNEQFF. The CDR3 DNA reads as TGCGCCAGCAGCCAGCGTACCGGGACTAGCGGGAACAATGAGCAGTTCTTC.

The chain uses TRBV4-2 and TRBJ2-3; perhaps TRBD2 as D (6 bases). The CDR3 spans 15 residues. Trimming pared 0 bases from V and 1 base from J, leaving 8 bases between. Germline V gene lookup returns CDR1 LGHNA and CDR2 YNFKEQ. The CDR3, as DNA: TGTGCCAGCAGCCAAGAGGGCGGGGGCACAGATACGCAGTATTTT. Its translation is CASSQEGGGTDTQYF.

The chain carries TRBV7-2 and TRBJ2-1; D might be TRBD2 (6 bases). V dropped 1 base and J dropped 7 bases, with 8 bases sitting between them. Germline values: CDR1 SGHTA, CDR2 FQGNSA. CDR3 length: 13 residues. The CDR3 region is CASSLGGENEQFF. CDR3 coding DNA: TGTGCCAGCAGCTTAGGCGGGGAAAATGAGCAGTTCTTC.

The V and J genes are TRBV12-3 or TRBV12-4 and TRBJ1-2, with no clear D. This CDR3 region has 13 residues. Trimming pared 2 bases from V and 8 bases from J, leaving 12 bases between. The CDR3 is CASSLQFSSGYTF. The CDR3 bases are TGTGCCAGCAGTTTACAGTTCTCTTCGGGCTACACCTTC.

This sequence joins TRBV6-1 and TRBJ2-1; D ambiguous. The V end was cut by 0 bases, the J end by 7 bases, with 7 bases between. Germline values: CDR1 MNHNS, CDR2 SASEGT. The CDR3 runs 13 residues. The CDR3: CASSEADQNEQFF. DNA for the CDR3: TGTGCCAGCAGTGAAGCAGACCAAAATGAGCAGTTCTTC.

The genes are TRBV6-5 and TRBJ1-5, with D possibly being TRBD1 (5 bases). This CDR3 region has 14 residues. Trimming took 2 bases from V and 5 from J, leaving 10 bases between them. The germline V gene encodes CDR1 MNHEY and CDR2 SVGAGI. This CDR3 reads CASSYRQGHQPQHF. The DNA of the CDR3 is TGTGCCAGCAGTTACCGGCAGGGTCATCAGCCCCAGCATTTT.

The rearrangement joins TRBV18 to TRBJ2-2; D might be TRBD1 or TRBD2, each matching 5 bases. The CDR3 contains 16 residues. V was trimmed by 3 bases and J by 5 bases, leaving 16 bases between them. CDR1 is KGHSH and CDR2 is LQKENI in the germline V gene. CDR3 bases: TGTGCCAGCTCACCCAACTCCGGGACCCGAACCGGGGAGCTGTTTTTT. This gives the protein CASSPNSGTRTGELFF.

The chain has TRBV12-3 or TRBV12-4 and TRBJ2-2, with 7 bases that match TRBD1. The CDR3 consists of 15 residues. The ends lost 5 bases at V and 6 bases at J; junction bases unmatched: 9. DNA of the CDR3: TGTGCCAGCAGTCCCCGGACAGGTCAGGCCGGGGAGCTGTTTTTT. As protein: CASSPRTGQAGELFF.

The CDR3 nucleotides read TGTGCCAGCAGCTTAGAGTTGGCTAGCGGGAGGCGGGAGCAGTTCTTC. This codes for CASSLELASGRREQFF. This chain connects TRBV7-9 to TRBJ2-1; 11 bases map to TRBD2. Looked up from germline, CDR1 is SEHNR and CDR2 is FQNEAQ (reference sequence). V shed 1 base and J 10 bases; nucleotides not matched to a gene: 9. This CDR3 has 16 residues.

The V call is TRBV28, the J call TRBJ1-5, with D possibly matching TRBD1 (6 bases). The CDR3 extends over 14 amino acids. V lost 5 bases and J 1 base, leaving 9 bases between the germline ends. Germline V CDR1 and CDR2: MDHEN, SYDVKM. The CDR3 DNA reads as TGTGCCAGCAGTCTAGGGGGGAGCAATCAGCCCCAGCATTTT. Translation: CASSLGGSNQPQHF. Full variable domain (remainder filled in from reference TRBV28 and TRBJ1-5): DVKVTQSSRYLVKRTGEKVFLECVQDMDHENMFWYRQDPGLGLRLIYFSYDVKMKEKGDIPEGYSVSREKKERFSLILESASTNQTSMYLCASSLGGSNQPQHFGDGTRLSIL.

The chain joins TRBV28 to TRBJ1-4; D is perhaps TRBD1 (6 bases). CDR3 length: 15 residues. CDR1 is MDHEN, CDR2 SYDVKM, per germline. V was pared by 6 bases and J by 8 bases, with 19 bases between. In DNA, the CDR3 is TGTGCCAGCAGCATGCAGGGGATAGCGGCAGAAAAACTGTTTTTT. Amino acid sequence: CASSMQGIAAEKLFF.

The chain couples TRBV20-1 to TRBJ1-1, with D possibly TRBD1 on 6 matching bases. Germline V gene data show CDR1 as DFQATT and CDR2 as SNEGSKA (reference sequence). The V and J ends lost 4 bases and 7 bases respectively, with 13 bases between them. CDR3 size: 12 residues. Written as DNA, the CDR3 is TGCAGTGCTAACTCAGGACAGCTTGAAGCTTTCTTT. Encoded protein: CSANSGQLEAFF.

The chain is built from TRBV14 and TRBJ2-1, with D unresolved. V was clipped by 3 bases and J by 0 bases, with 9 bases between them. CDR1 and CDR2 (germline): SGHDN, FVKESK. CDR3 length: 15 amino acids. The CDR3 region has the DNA TGTGCCAGCAGCCAGATTGGTCACTCCTACAATGAGCAGTTCTTC. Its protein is CASSQIGHSYNEQFF.

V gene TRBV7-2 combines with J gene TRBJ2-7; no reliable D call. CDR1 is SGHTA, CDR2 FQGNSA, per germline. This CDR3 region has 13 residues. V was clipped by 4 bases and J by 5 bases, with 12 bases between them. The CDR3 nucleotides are TGTGCCAGCAGCTCAACCAGGAGCCACGAGCAGTACTTC. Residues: CASSSTRSHEQYF.

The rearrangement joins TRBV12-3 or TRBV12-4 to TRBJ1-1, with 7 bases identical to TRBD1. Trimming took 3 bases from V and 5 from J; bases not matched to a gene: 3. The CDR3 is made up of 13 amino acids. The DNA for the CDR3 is TGTGCCAGCAGTTTCGGCAGGGGGACTGAAGCTTTCTTT. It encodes CASSFGRGTEAFF.

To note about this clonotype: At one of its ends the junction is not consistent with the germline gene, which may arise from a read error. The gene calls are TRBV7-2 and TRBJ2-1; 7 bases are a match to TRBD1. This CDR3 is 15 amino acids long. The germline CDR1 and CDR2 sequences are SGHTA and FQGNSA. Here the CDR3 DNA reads TGTGCCGGCAGCTTAGGTTCAGGGGGTAACAATGAGCAGTTCTTC. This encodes CAGSLGSGGNNEQFF.